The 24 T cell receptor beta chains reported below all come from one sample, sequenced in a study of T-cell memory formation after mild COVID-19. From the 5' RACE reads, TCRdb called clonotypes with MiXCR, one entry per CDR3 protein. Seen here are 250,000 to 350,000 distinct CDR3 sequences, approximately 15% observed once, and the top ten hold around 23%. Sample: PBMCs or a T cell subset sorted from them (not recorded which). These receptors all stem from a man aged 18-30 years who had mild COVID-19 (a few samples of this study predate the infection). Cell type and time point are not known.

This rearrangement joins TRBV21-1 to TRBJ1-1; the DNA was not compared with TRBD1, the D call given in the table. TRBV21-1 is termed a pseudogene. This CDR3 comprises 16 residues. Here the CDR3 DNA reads TGTGCCAGCAGAAATGGGTCGACAGGGGCAGCCACTGAAGCTTTCTTT. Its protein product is CASRNGSTGAATEAFF.

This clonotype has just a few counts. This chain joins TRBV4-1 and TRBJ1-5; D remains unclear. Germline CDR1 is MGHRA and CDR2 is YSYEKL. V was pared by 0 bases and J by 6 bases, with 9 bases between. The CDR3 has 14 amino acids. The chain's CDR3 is CASSQEFTGQPQHF. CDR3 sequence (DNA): TGCGCCAGCAGCCAAGAATTTACGGGTCAGCCCCAGCATTTT.

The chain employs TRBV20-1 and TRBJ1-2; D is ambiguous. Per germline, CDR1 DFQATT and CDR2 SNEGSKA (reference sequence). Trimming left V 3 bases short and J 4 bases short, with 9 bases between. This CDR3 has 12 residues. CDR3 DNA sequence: TGCAGTGCTAGGGCAGTCCCCTATGGCTACACCTTC. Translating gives CSARAVPYGYTF.

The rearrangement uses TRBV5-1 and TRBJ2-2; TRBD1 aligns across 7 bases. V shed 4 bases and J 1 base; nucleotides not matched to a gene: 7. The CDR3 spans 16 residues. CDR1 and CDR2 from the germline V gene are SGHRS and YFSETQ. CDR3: CASSRSRDRNTGELFF. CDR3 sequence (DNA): TGCGCCAGCAGCCGGAGCCGGGACAGGAACACCGGGGAGCTGTTTTTT.

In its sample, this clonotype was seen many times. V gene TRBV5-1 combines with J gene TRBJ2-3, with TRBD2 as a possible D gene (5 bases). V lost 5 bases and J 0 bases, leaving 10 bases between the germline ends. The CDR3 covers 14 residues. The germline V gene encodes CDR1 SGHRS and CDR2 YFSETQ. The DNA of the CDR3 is TGCGCCAGCAGACCGGACTCTAGCACAGATACGCAGTATTTT. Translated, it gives CASRPDSSTDTQYF.

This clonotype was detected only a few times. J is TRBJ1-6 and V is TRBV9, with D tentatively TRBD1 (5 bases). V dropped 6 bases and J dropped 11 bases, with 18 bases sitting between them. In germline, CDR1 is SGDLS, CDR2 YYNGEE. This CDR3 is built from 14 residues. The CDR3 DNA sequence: TGTGCCAGCACCCGGGACGGGGGTCTCGCACCCCTCCACTTT. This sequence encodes CASTRDGGLAPLHF.

Written as DNA, the CDR3 is TGTGCCAGCAGCTTACAGGGAGAGCGATCACCCCTCCACTTT. Its translation is CASSLQGERSPLHF. The genes are TRBV7-2 and TRBJ1-6, with a tentative D call TRBD1 (5 bases). Trimming removed 2 bases at V and 10 bases at J, with 12 bases between. Germline V gives CDR1 SGHTA, CDR2 FQGNSA. The CDR3 covers 14 residues.

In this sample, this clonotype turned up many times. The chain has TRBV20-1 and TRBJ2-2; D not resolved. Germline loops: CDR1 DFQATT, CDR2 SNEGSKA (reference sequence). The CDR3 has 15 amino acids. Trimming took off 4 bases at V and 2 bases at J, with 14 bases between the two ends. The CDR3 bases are TGCAGTGCTAACGGACCAAGAGATAACACCGGGGAGCTGTTTTTT. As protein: CSANGPRDNTGELFF.

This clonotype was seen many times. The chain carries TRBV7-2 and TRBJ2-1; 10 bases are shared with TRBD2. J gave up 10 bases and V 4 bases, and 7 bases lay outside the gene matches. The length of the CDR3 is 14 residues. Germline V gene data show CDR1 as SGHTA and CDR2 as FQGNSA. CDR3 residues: CASSSSGGVREQFF. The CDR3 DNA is TGTGCCAGCAGCTCCAGCGGGGGGGTGAGAGAGCAGTTCTTC.

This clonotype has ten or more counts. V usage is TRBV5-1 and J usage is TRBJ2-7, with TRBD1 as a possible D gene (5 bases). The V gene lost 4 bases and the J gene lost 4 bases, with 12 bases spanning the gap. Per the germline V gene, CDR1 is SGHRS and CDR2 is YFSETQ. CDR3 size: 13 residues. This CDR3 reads CASSLPGQYEQYF. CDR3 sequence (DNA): TGCGCCAGCAGCCTACCCGGACAATACGAGCAGTACTTC.

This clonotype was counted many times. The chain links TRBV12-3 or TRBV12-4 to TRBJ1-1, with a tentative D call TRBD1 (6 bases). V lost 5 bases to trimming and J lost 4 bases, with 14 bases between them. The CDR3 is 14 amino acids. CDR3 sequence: CASSQGTGGTEAFF. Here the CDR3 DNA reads TGTGCCAGCAGTCAGGGGACCGGGGGCACTGAAGCTTTCTTT.

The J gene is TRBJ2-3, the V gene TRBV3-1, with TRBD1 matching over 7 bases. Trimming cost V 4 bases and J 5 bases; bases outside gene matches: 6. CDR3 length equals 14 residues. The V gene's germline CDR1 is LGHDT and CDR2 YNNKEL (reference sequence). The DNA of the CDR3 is TGTGCCAGCAGCCTCCGGGACAGAGGAGATACGCAGTATTTT. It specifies CASSLRDRGDTQYF.

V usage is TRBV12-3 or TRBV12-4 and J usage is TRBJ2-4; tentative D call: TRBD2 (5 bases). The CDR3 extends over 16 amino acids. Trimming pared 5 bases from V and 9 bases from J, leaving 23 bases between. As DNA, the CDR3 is TGTGCCAGCAGTGCACGCGATTACCCGGGGTCGGGCATTCAGTACTTC. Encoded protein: CASSARDYPGSGIQYF.

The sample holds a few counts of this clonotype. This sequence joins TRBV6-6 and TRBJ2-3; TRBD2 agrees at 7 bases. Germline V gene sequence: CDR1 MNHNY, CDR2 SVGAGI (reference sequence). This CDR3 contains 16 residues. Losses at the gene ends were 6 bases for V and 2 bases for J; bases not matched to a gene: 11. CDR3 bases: TGTGCCAGCAGGCATCACTCGCGGGGGTACACAGATACGCAGTATTTT. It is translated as CASRHHSRGYTDTQYF.

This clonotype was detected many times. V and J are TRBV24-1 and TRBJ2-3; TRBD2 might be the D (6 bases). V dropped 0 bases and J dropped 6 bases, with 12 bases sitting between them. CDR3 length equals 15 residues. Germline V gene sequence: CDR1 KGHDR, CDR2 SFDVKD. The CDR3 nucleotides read TGTGCCACCAGTGATTTGCCCGGGGGAGTGGATACGCAGTATTTT. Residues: CATSDLPGGVDTQYF.

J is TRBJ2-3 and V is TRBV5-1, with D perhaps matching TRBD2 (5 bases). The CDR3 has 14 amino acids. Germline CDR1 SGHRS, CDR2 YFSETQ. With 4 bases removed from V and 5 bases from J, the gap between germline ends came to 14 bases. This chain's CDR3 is CASSPDDGEDTQYF. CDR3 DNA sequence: TGCGCCAGCAGCCCGGACGACGGGGAAGATACGCAGTATTTT.

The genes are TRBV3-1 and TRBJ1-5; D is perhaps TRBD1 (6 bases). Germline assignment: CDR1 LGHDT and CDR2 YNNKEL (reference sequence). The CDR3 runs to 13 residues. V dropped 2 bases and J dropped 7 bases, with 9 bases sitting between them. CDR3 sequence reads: CASSQSQGQPQHF. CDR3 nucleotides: TGTGCCAGCAGCCAATCCCAGGGGCAGCCCCAGCATTTT.

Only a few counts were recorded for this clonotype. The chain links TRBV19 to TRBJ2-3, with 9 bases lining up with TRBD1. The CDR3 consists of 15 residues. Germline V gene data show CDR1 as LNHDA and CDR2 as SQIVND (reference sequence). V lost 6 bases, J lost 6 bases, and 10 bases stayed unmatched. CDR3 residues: CASSQDEQGADTQYF. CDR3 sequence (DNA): TGTGCCAGTAGCCAAGATGAACAGGGGGCGGATACGCAGTATTTT.

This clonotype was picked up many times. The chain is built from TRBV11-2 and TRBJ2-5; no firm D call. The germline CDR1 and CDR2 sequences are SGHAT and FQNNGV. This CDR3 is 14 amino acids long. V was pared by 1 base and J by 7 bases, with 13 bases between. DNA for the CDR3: TGTGCCAGCAGCTTAGGAAGGCAGATCGGGACCCAGTACTTC. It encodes CASSLGRQIGTQYF.

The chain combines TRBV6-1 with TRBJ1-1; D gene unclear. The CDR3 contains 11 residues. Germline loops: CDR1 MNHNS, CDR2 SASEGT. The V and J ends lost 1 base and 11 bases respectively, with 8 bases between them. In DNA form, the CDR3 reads TGTGCCAGCAGTGAAGATTCTCGGGCTTTCTTT. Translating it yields CASSEDSRAFF.

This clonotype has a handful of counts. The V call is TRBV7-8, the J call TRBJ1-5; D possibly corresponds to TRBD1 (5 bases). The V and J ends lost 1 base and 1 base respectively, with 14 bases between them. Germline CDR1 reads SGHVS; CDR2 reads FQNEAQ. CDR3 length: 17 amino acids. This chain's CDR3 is CASSLESRDRSNQPQHF. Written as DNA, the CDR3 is TGTGCCAGCAGCTTAGAGAGCAGGGACCGAAGCAATCAGCCCCAGCATTTT.

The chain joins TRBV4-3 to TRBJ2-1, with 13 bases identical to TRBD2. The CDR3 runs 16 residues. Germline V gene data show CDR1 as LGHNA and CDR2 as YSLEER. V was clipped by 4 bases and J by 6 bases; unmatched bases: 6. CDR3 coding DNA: TGCGCCAGCAGCCGGAGGACTAGCGGGGGCCGCAATGAGCAGTTCTTC. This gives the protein CASSRRTSGGRNEQFF.

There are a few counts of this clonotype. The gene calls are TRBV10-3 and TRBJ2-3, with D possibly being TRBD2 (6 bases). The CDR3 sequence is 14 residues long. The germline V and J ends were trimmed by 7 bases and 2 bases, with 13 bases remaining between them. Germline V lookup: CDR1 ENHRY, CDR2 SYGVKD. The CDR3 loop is CAINRLGDTDTQYF. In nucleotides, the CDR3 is TGTGCCATCAACCGACTAGGGGACACAGATACGCAGTATTTT.

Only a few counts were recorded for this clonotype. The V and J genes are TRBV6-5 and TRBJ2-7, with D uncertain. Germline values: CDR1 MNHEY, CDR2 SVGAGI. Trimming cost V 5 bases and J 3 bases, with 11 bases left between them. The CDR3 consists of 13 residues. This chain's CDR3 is CASSTLTGYEQYF. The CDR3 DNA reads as TGTGCCAGCAGTACCCTAACGGGCTACGAGCAGTACTTC.